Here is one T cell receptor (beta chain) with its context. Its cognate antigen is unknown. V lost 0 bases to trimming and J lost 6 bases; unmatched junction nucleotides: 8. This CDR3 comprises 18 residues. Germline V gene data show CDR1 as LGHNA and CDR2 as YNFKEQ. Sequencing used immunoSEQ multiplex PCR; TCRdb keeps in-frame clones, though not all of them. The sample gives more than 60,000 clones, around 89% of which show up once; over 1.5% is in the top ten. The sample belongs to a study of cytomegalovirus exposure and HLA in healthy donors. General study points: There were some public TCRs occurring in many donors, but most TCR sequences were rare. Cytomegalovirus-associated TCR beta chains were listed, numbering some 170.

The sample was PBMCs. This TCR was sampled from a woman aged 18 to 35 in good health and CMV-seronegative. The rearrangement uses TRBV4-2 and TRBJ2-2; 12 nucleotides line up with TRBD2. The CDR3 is CASSQDSLAGGLAGELFF. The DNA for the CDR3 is TGTGCCAGCAGCCAAGATAGTCTAGCGGGGGGGCTGGCCGGGGAGCTGTTTTTT.